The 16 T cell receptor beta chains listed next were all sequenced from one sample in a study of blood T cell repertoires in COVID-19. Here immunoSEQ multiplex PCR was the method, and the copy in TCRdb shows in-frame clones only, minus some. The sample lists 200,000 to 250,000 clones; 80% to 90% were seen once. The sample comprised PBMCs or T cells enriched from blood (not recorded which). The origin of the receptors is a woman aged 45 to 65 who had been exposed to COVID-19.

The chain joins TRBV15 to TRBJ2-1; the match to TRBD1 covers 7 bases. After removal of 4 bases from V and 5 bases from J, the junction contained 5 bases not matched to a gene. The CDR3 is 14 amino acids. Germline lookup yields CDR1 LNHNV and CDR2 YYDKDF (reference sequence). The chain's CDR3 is CATSIGRGHNEQFF. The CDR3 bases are TGTGCCACCAGCATTGGAAGGGGGCACAATGAGCAGTTCTTC. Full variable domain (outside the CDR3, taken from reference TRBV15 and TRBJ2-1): DAMVIQNPRYQVTQFGKPVTLSCSQTLNHNVMYWYQQKSSQAPKLLFHYYDKDFNNEADTPDNFQSRRPNTSFCFLDIRSPGLGDTAMYLCATSIGRGHNEQFFGPGTRLTVL.

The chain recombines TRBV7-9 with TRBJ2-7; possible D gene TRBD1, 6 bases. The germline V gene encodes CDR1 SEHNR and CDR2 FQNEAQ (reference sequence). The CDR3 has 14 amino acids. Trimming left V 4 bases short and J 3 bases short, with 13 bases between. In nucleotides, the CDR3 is TGTGCCAGCAGCTCCAGGGGTACGGACTACGAGCAGTACTTC. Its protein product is CASSSRGTDYEQYF.

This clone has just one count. The CDR3 reads CAILQGSYGYTF. CDR3 in DNA: TGTGCCATCCTACAGGGCAGCTATGGCTACACCTTC. The chain combines TRBV10-3 with TRBJ1-2; D is perhaps TRBD1 (6 bases). Germline-derived CDR1 and CDR2 are ENHRY and SYGVKD. Trimming took off 8 bases at V and 4 bases at J, with 11 bases between the two ends. The CDR3 has 12 residues.

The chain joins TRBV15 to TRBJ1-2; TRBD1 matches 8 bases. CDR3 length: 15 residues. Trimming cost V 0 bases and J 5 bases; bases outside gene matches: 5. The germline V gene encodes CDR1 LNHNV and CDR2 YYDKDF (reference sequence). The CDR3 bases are TGTGCCACCAGCAGAGATCGGACAGGGACATATGGCTACACCTTC. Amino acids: CATSRDRTGTYGYTF.

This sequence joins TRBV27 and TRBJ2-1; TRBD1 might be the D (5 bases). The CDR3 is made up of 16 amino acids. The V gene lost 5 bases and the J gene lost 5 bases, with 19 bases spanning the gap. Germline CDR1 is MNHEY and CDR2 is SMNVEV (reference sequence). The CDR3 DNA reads TGTGCCAGCAGTGACACAGGTATCAATGCCAACAATGAGCAGTTCTTC. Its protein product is CASSDTGINANNEQFF.

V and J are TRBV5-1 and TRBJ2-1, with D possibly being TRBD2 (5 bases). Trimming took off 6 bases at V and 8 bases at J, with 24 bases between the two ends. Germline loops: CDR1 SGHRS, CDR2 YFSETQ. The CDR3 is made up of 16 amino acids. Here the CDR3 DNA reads TGCGCCAGCATCCTTGGAACTTTTACTAGTCAGGATGAGCAGTTCTTC. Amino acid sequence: CASILGTFTSQDEQFF. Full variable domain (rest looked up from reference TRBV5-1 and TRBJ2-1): KAGVTQTPRYLIKTRGQQVTLSCSPISGHRSVSWYQQTPGQGLQFLFEYFSETQRNKGNFPGRFSGRQFSNSRSEMNVSTLELGDSALYLCASILGTFTSQDEQFFGPGTRLTVL.

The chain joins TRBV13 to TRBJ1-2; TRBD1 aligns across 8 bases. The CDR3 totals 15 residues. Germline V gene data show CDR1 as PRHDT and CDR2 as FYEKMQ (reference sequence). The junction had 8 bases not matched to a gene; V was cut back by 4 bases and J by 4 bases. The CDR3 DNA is TGTGCCAGCAGCTCTCGGACAGGGAGGGGCTATGGCTACACCTTC. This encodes CASSSRTGRGYGYTF.

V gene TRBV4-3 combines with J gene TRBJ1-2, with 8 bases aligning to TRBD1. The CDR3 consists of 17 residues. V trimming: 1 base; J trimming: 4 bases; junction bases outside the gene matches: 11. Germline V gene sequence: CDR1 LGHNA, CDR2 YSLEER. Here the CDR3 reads CASSQAQGDRSLYGYTF. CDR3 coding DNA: TGCGCCAGCAGCCAAGCTCAGGGGGACAGGTCTCTCTATGGCTACACCTTC.

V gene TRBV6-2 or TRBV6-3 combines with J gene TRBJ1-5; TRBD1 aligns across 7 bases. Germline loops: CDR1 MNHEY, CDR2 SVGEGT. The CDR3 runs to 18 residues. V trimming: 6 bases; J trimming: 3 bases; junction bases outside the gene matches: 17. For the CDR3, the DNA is TGTGCCAGCAGCCACCGAACTAGAGGGGGCGAAATCAATCAGCCCCAGCATTTT. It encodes CASSHRTRGGEINQPQHF.

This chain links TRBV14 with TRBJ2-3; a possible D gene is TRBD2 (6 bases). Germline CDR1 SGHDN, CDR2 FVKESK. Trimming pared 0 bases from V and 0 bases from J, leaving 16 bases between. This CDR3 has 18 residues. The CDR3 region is CASSQEDTSWGSTDTQYF. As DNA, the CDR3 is TGTGCCAGCAGCCAAGAGGATACTAGCTGGGGTAGCACAGATACGCAGTATTTT.

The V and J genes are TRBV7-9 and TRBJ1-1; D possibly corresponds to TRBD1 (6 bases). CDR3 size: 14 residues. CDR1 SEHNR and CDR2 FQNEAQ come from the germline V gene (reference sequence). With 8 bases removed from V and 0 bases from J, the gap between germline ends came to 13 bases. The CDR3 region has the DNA TGTGCCAGCGCTGGGGGCCGTATGAACACTGAAGCTTTCTTT. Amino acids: CASAGGRMNTEAFF.

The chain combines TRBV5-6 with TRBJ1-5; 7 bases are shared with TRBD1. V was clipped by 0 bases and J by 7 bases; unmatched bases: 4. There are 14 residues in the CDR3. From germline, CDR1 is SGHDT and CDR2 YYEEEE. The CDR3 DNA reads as TGTGCCAGCAGCTTGGGACAGGGAACCCAGCCCCAGCATTTT. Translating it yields CASSLGQGTQPQHF.

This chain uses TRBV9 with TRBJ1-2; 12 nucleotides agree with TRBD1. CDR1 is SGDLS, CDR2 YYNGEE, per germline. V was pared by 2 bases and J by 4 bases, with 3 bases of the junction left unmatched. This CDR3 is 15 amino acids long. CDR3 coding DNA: TGTGCCAGCAGCGTGGGGACAGGGGGCCCCTATGGCTACACCTTC. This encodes CASSVGTGGPYGYTF. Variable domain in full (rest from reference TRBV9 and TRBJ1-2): DSGVTQTPKHLITATGQRVTLRCSPRSGDLSVYWYQQSLDQGLQFLIQYYNGEERAKGNILERFSAQQFPDLHSELNLSSLELGDSALYFCASSVGTGGPYGYTFGSGTRLTVV.

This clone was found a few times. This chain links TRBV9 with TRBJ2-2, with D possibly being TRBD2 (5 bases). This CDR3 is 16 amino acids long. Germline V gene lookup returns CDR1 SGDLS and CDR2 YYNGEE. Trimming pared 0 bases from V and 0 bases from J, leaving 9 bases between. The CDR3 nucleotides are TGTGCCAGCAGCGTAGTGGGAGTCCCGAACACCGGGGAGCTGTTTTTT. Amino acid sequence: CASSVVGVPNTGELFF.

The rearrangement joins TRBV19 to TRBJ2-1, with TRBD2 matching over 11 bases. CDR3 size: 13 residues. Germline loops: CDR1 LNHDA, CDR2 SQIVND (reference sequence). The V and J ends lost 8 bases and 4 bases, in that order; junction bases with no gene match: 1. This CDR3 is CASGTSGYNEQFF. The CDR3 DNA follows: TGTGCCAGTGGGACTAGCGGTTACAATGAGCAGTTCTTC.

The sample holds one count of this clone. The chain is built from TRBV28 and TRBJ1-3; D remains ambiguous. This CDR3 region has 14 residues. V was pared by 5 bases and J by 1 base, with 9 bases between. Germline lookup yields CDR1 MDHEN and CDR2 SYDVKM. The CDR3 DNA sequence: TGTGCCAGCAGTGTTGGAGGGTCTGGAAACACCATATATTTT. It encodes CASSVGGSGNTIYF.